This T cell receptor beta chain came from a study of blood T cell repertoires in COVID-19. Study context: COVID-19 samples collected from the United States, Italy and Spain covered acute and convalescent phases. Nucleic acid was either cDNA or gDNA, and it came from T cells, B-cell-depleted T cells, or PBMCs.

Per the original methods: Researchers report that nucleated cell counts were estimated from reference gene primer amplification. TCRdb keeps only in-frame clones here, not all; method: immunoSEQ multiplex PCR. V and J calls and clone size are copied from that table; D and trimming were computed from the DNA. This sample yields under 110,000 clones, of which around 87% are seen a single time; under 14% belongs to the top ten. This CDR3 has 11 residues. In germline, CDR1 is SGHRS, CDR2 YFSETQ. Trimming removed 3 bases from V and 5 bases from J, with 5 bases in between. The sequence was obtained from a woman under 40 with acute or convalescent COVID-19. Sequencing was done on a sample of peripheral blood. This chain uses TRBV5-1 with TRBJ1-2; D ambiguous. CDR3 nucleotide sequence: TGCGCCAGCAGCTCCCCTTATGGCTACACCTTC. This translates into CASSSPYGYTF. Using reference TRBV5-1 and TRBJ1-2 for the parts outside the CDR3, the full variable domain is KAGVTQTPRYLIKTRGQQVTLSCSPISGHRSVSWYQQTPGQGLQFLFEYFSETQRNKGNFPGRFSGRQFSNSRSEMNVSTLELGDSALYLCASSSPYGYTFGSGTRLTVV.